One sample yielded the 29 T cell receptor beta chains listed below, sequenced in a study of control samples from healthy donors and cancer patients. Clones were read by immunoSEQ multiplex PCR, and TCRdb kept only the in-frame ones, dropping some. The sample lists about 120,000 clones; about 93% were seen once. The sample taken for sequencing was PBMCs. Receptor source: a man aged 50 to 59 with head and neck cancer.

J is TRBJ2-5 and V is TRBV5-1, with TRBD2 matching over 7 bases. Germline CDR1 reads SGHRS; CDR2 reads YFSETQ. Germline trimming cut 0 bases from V and 3 bases from J; bases unmatched to any gene: 2. This CDR3 has 14 residues. The CDR3 DNA reads TGCGCCAGCAGCTTGGCTCTAGCGGAAGAGACCCAGTACTTC. It is translated as CASSLALAEETQYF.

The rearrangement joins TRBV2 to TRBJ1-5; no clear D. The germline V and J ends were trimmed by 3 bases and 3 bases, with 9 bases remaining between them. Germline-derived CDR1 and CDR2 are SNHLY and FYNNEI. The CDR3 is 14 residues long. DNA of the CDR3: TGTGCCAGCAGTGAGGGCAGGTTCAATCAGCCCCAGCATTTT. Encoded protein: CASSEGRFNQPQHF. The full variable domain, with the rest looked up from reference TRBV2 and TRBJ1-5, is EPEVTQTPSHQVTQMGQEVILRCVPISNHLYFYWYRQILGQKVEFLVSFYNNEISEKSEIFDDQFSVERPDGSNFTLKIRSTKLEDSAMYFCASSEGRFNQPQHFGDGTRLSIL.

The chain has TRBV20-1 and TRBJ1-2; TRBD1 is a possible D gene (5 bases). There are 11 residues in the CDR3. Germline CDR1 and CDR2: DFQATT and SNEGSKA (reference sequence). Between the trimmed V and J ends, which lost 6 bases and 5 bases, there was a span of 10 bases. DNA for the CDR3: TGCAGTGCGACGGACACGTATGGCTACACCTTC. Encoded protein: CSATDTYGYTF.

This chain joins TRBV4-2 and TRBJ1-2, with a weak D call TRBD1 (5 bases). CDR3 length: 16 residues. Germline CDR1 is LGHNA and CDR2 is YNFKEQ. The germline V and J ends were trimmed by 0 bases and 0 bases, with 11 bases remaining between them. The CDR3 reads CASSQDGGDANYGYTF. The CDR3 DNA reads as TGTGCCAGCAGCCAAGATGGAGGGGACGCTAACTATGGCTACACCTTC.

The rearrangement links TRBV11-2 to TRBJ2-5; D is ambiguous. The CDR3 length is 14 residues. Germline-derived CDR1 and CDR2 are SGHAT and FQNNGV. Trimming removed 0 bases from V and 5 bases from J, with 10 bases in between. The CDR3 DNA follows: TGTGCCAGCAGCTTAGATAAAGCAGTTGAGACCCAGTACTTC. Amino acid sequence: CASSLDKAVETQYF.

The V gene is TRBV7-9, the J gene TRBJ2-1; D not certain. Trimming removed 7 bases from V and 9 bases from J, with 16 bases in between. The CDR3 length is 13 residues. Germline V CDR1 and CDR2: SEHNR, FQNEAQ (reference sequence). CDR3 DNA sequence: TGTGCCAGCACCCAGAATGAGCTGGCTGAGCAGTTCTTC. Its protein is CASTQNELAEQFF.

The gene calls are TRBV4-1 and TRBJ2-7; 8 bases fit TRBD1. The ends lost 4 bases at V and 0 bases at J; junction bases unmatched: 2. Germline-derived CDR1 and CDR2 are MGHRA and YSYEKL. The CDR3 consists of 14 residues. CDR3 in DNA: TGCGCCAGCAGCCGACAGGGGAGCTCCTACGAGCAGTACTTC. Amino acids: CASSRQGSSYEQYF.

This clone appeared once. The rearrangement uses TRBV18 and TRBJ2-7; TRBD1 matches at 7 bases. The CDR3 loop spans 15 amino acids. Germline V gene lookup returns CDR1 KGHSH and CDR2 LQKENI. Trimming cost V 4 bases and J 0 bases; bases outside gene matches: 6. The CDR3 is CASSLLQGFSYEQYF. The CDR3 region has the DNA TGTGCCAGCTCACTGTTACAGGGGTTCTCCTACGAGCAGTACTTC.

A word on this clone: The sample carries other DNA sequences with the same CDR3. This rearrangement joins TRBV6-5 to TRBJ1-1, with D unresolved. Germline V lookup: CDR1 MNHEY, CDR2 SVGAGI. V was clipped by 1 base and J by 1 base, with 10 bases between them. The CDR3 covers 15 residues. Here the CDR3 reads CASSYLTRGNTEAFF. CDR3 nucleotide sequence: TGTGCCAGCAGTTACTTAACCCGGGGGAACACTGAAGCTTTCTTT.

The rearrangement links TRBV2 to TRBJ2-5, with 16 bases identical to TRBD2. The CDR3 is 18 residues long. Unmatched junction bases numbered 9, after V lost 3 bases and J lost 5 bases. The germline CDR1 and CDR2 sequences are SNHLY and FYNNEI. CDR3 coding DNA: TGTGCCAGCAGTGAGGGACTAGCGGGGGGGCCCGGGAGTGAGACCCAGTACTTC. This gives the protein CASSEGLAGGPGSETQYF.

This chain links TRBV27 with TRBJ1-2, with D maybe TRBD1 (6 bases). CDR3 size: 15 residues. The V end lost 5 bases, the J end lost 5 bases, and 18 bases lay between the germline ends. Per the germline V gene, CDR1 is MNHEY and CDR2 is SMNVEV (reference sequence). For the CDR3, the DNA is TGTGCCAGCAGTGAAAAACTGGACAGCTTTTATGGCTACACCTTC. This codes for CASSEKLDSFYGYTF.

This chain uses TRBV6-2 or TRBV6-3 with TRBJ2-7; a weak D match, TRBD1 (7 bases). This CDR3 has 14 amino acids. Trimming took 4 bases from V and 5 from J, leaving 15 bases between them. Germline lookup yields CDR1 MNHEY and CDR2 SVGEGT. CDR3 DNA: TGTGCCAGCAGTTTCCTAGGAGGGGGCCACGAGCAGTACTTC. Residues: CASSFLGGGHEQYF.

This clone was seen a few times. V is TRBV30 and J is TRBJ1-2; D is possibly TRBD1 (5 bases). The CDR3 has 12 residues. Trimming removed 7 bases from V and 8 bases from J, with 17 bases in between. Germline V lookup: CDR1 GTSNPN, CDR2 SVGIG (reference sequence). This chain's CDR3 is CAYFRQGRGYTF. The CDR3 DNA follows: TGTGCCTATTTCCGGCAGGGTAGGGGCTACACCTTC.

This clone has a single count. This sequence joins TRBV2 and TRBJ2-7, with a weak D call TRBD2 (6 bases). The CDR3 runs 14 residues. Trimming cost V 4 bases and J 2 bases, with 12 bases left between them. Germline lookup yields CDR1 SNHLY and CDR2 FYNNEI. CDR3 in DNA: TGTGCCAGCAGTGGGGGACTCCCCCCCTACGAGCAGTACTTC. This gives the protein CASSGGLPPYEQYF.

The chain carries TRBV4-3 and TRBJ1-3; D perhaps matches TRBD1 (6 bases). Trimming pared 0 bases from V and 2 bases from J, leaving 11 bases between. This CDR3 has 16 residues. Looked up from germline, CDR1 is LGHNA and CDR2 is YSLEER. In DNA form, the CDR3 reads TGCGCCAGCAGCCAAGAAGGGGGTGGGCCTGGAAACACCATATATTTT. Amino acid sequence: CASSQEGGGPGNTIYF.

The chain recombines TRBV30 with TRBJ1-1; 10 nucleotides line up with TRBD1. The CDR3 covers 15 residues. Per the germline V gene, CDR1 is GTSNPN and CDR2 is SVGIG (reference sequence). With V trimmed by 0 bases and J by 4 bases, 5 bases remained unmatched. CDR3 in DNA: TGTGCCTGGAGTGTAAGGACAGGGGGTGTCACTGAAGCTTTCTTT. Translated, it gives CAWSVRTGGVTEAFF.

This clone was detected once. The V call is TRBV6-5, the J call TRBJ1-4; D remains unclear. Germline V gives CDR1 MNHEY, CDR2 SVGAGI. V lost 0 bases and J 12 bases, leaving 11 bases between the germline ends. The CDR3 is 13 amino acids. The CDR3 DNA sequence: TGTGCCAGCAGTTACTCTTCTTCGCGGCAACTGTTTTTT. Protein sequence: CASSYSSSRQLFF.

The rearrangement links TRBV9 to TRBJ1-6; D not certain. This CDR3 contains 16 residues. Germline loops: CDR1 SGDLS, CDR2 YYNGEE. V lost 4 bases, J lost 0 bases, and 11 bases lay in between. The CDR3 reads CASSSTGSSYNSPLHF. CDR3 sequence (DNA): TGTGCCAGCAGCTCGACGGGCAGCTCCTATAATTCACCCCTCCACTTT.

The gene calls are TRBV7-9 and TRBJ2-2; 8 bases align to TRBD1. Germline CDR1 is SEHNR and CDR2 is FQNEAQ (reference sequence). The J segment lost 1 base and the V segment lost 4 bases, leaving 2 bases of the junction unmatched. CDR3 size: 15 residues. In DNA form, the CDR3 reads TGTGCCAGCAGCTGGGGGACAGGGAACACCGGGGAGCTGTTTTTT. It translates to CASSWGTGNTGELFF.

The chain couples TRBV13 to TRBJ2-7, with D possibly TRBD1 on 6 matching bases. Germline CDR1 PRHDT, CDR2 FYEKMQ (reference sequence). CDR3 length equals 17 residues. Trimming removed 4 bases at V and 1 base at J, with 20 bases between. CDR3 bases: TGTGCCAGCAGCTCAAGCCGGGACATCCCATCGTCCTACGAGCAGTACTTC. Translation gives CASSSSRDIPSSYEQYF.

This CDR3 is CASSPGQGSQPQHF. Written as DNA, the CDR3 is TGTGCCAGCAGCCCGGGACAGGGGTCTCAGCCCCAGCATTTT. V usage is TRBV6-1 and J usage is TRBJ1-5; 10 nucleotides match TRBD1. Germline V lookup: CDR1 MNHNS, CDR2 SASEGT. V gave up 6 bases and J gave up 6 bases; unmatched junction bases: 5. The CDR3 totals 14 residues.

This clone occurred once. This sequence joins TRBV4-2 and TRBJ2-3; D possibly corresponds to TRBD2 (6 bases). The V and J ends lost 1 base and 0 bases respectively, with 14 bases between them. CDR3 length: 17 amino acids. Germline CDR1 and CDR2: LGHNA and YNFKEQ. The CDR3 protein is CASSQAKGDLSTDTQYF. Written as DNA, the CDR3 is TGTGCCAGCAGCCAAGCAAAAGGGGACTTAAGCACAGATACGCAGTATTTT.

The genes are TRBV28 and TRBJ1-1; D gene uncertain. Trimming removed 11 bases from V and 0 bases from J, with 13 bases in between. CDR1 MDHEN and CDR2 SYDVKM come from the germline V gene. The CDR3 is 13 amino acids. In DNA, the CDR3 is TGTGCCTCCACGGCTACAGTGAACACTGAAGCTTTCTTT. It translates to CASTATVNTEAFF.

The chain employs TRBV18 and TRBJ1-3, with D perhaps TRBD1 (6 bases). This CDR3 contains 14 residues. Germline CDR1 KGHSH, CDR2 LQKENI. V lost 3 bases and J 2 bases, leaving 8 bases between the germline ends. The CDR3 loop reads CASSPAGAGNTIYF. The CDR3 region has the DNA TGTGCCAGCTCACCGGCAGGGGCTGGAAACACCATATATTTT.

The chain has TRBV7-8 and TRBJ2-3; unclear D gene. This CDR3 has 14 amino acids. CDR1 is SGHVS, CDR2 FQNEAQ, per germline. The germline V and J ends were trimmed by 3 bases and 2 bases, with 9 bases remaining between them. This chain's CDR3 is CASSLSPDTDTQYF. The CDR3 DNA is TGTGCCAGCAGCTTGTCCCCAGACACAGATACGCAGTATTTT.

The count of this clone is one. The rearrangement uses TRBV3-1 (or the pseudogene TRBV3-2) and TRBJ2-2; no clear D. Trimming pared 5 bases from V and 4 bases from J, leaving 17 bases between. The CDR3 runs to 16 residues. In germline, CDR1 is LGHDT, CDR2 YNNKEL (reference sequence). Here the CDR3 reads CASSLRRTLLTGELFF. The CDR3 coding sequence is TGTGCCAGCAGCTTAAGACGTACGCTACTCACCGGGGAGCTGTTTTTT.

The V gene is TRBV10-2, the J gene TRBJ1-4, with D hard to call. V was clipped by 4 bases and J by 5 bases, with 14 bases between them. The CDR3 extends over 15 amino acids. Germline V gene data show CDR1 as WSHSY and CDR2 as SAAADI. For the CDR3, the DNA is TGCGCCAGCAGTGTTTTAGGCCGGCCGAATGAAAAACTGTTTTTT. Protein sequence: CASSVLGRPNEKLFF.

This clone was detected only a few times. CDR3 bases: TGCGCCAGCAGCTCGACAGCGAACACTGAAGCTTTCTTT. Its translation: CASSSTANTEAFF. This chain joins TRBV5-1 and TRBJ1-1, with D tentatively TRBD1 (5 bases). CDR1 and CDR2 (germline): SGHRS, YFSETQ. The CDR3 contains 13 residues. With 3 bases removed from V and 1 base from J, the gap between germline ends came to 7 bases.

The V gene is TRBV3-1 (or the pseudogene TRBV3-2), the J gene TRBJ1-1; D is undetermined. The CDR3 spans 14 residues. CDR1 and CDR2 from the germline V gene are LGHDT and YNNKEL (reference sequence). V was shortened by 1 base and J by 0 bases, with 6 bases between the two germline ends. CDR3 in amino acids: CASSQAAMNTEAFF. The CDR3 DNA follows: TGTGCCAGCAGCCAAGCGGCCATGAACACTGAAGCTTTCTTT.